These 7 T cell receptor beta chains originate from one sample sequenced in a study of blood T cell repertoires in COVID-19. TCRdb's table, derived via immunoSEQ multiplex PCR, lists solely in-frame clones and lacks some. The sample holds 150,000 to 200,000 clones, 82% seen once. Input material: peripheral blood. These receptors were collected from an elderly woman with acute or convalescent COVID-19.

This rearrangement joins TRBV10-1 to TRBJ1-2; TRBD1 might be the D (6 bases). Germline V lookup: CDR1 WNHNN, CDR2 SYGVQD (reference sequence). The germline V and J ends were trimmed by 3 bases and 2 bases, with 10 bases remaining between them. The CDR3 has 14 residues. In DNA form, the CDR3 reads TGCGCCAGCAGTGACGGGACACCAAACTATGGCTACACCTTC. Protein product: CASSDGTPNYGYTF.

This clone was counted at least ten times. The chain joins TRBV19 to TRBJ1-1; D not resolved. The CDR3 has 14 residues. Trimming left V 3 bases short and J 4 bases short, with 12 bases between. The V gene's germline CDR1 is LNHDA and CDR2 SQIVND (reference sequence). DNA for the CDR3: TGTGCCAGTAGTATTGTAACTGCTTCCACTGAAGCTTTCTTT. Translation: CASSIVTASTEAFF.

This chain uses TRBV11-3 with TRBJ2-1, with no clear D. The CDR3 runs to 12 residues. Germline V gives CDR1 SGHNT, CDR2 YENEEA. V dropped 1 base and J dropped 10 bases, with 8 bases sitting between them. The CDR3 region has the DNA TGTGCCAGCAGCTTAGTCAACGGGGAGCAGTTCTTC. It specifies CASSLVNGEQFF.

V and J are TRBV7-2 and TRBJ2-5; the D gene is possibly TRBD2 (6 bases). The V and J ends lost 2 bases and 4 bases respectively, with 11 bases between them. Germline CDR1 reads SGHTA; CDR2 reads FQGNSA. This CDR3 is built from 14 residues. CDR3 nucleotide sequence: TGTGCCAGCAGCTTATTGGGGGGAGGAGAGACCCAGTACTTC. It codes for CASSLLGGGETQYF.

This chain connects TRBV2 to TRBJ2-7; 7 bases are a match to TRBD1. Trimming at V came to 0 bases and at J to 0 bases, leaving 2 bases not matched to a gene. This CDR3 has 15 residues. The germline CDR1 and CDR2 sequences are SNHLY and FYNNEI. DNA for the CDR3: TGTGCCAGCAGTGAAGCGGGGACAGTCTCCTACGAGCAGTACTTC. Amino acid sequence: CASSEAGTVSYEQYF.

The chain carries TRBV30 and TRBJ2-2; tentatively, D is TRBD2 (6 bases). The V and J ends lost 3 bases and 1 base respectively, with 9 bases between them. From germline, CDR1 is GTSNPN and CDR2 SVGIG (reference sequence). The CDR3 is made up of 14 amino acids. The CDR3, as DNA: TGTGCCTGGAGAGGAGGGAAGAACACCGGGGAGCTGTTTTTT. This encodes CAWRGGKNTGELFF.

The chain recombines TRBV4-3 with TRBJ2-5, with 7 bases matching TRBD1. Trimming removed 3 bases from V and 1 base from J; junction bases left unmatched: 8. This CDR3 has 16 amino acids. Germline CDR1 is LGHNA and CDR2 is YSLEER. CDR3 bases: TGCGCCAGCAGCCACGGACAGGTGGGGCCCCAAGAGACCCAGTACTTC. It yields the protein CASSHGQVGPQETQYF.